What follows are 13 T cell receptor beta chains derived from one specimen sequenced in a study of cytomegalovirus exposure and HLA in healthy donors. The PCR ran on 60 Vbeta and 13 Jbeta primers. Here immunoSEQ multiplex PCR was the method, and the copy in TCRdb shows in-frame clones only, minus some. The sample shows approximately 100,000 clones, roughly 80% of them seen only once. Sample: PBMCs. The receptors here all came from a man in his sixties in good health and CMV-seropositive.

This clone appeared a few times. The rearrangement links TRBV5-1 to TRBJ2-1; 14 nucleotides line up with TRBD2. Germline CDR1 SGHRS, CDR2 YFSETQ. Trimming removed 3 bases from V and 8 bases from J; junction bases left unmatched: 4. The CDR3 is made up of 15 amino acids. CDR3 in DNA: TGCGCCAGCAGCTGGGGGACTAGCGGGGGAGATGAGCAGTTCTTC. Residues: CASSWGTSGGDEQFF.

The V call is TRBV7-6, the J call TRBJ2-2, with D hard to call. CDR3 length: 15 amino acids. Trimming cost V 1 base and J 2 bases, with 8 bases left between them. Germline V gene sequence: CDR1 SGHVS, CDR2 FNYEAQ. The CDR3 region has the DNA TGTGCCAGCAGCTTAGGGTTAGAAAACACCGGGGAGCTGTTTTTT. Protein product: CASSLGLENTGELFF.

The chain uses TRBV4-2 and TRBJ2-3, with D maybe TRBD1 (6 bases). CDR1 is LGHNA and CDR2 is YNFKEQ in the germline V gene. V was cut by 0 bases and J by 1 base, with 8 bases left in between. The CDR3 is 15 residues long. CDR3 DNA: TGTGCCAGCAGCCAAGAACAGGGAGGCACAGATACGCAGTATTTT. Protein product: CASSQEQGGTDTQYF.

CDR3 DNA: TGTGCCAGCGGGGGACAGGGATCTGATAGCAATCAGCCCCAGCATTTT. It specifies CASGGQGSDSNQPQHF. This chain links TRBV2 with TRBJ1-5; TRBD1 matches 9 bases. Germline-derived CDR1 and CDR2 are SNHLY and FYNNEI. The V and J ends lost 8 bases and 0 bases, in that order; junction bases with no gene match: 8. The CDR3 has 16 amino acids.

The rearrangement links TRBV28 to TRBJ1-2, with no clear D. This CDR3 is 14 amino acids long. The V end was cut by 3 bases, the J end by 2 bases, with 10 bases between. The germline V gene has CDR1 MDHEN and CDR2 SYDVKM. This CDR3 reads CASSLIQLNYGYTF. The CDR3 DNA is TGTGCCAGCAGTTTGATCCAGTTGAACTATGGCTACACCTTC.

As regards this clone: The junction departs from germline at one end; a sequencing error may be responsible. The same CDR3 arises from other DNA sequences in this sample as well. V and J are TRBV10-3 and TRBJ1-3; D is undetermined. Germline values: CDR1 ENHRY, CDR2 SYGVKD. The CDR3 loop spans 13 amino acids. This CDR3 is CAITRESGNTIYF. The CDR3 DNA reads TGTGCCATCACCCGGGAGTCTGGGAACACCATATATTTT.

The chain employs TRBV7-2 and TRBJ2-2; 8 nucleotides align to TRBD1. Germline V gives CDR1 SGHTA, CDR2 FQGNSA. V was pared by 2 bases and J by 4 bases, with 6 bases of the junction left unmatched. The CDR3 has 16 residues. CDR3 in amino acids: CASSLSRGRATGELFF. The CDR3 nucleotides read TGTGCCAGCAGCTTAAGCAGGGGGCGAGCCACCGGGGAGCTGTTTTTT.

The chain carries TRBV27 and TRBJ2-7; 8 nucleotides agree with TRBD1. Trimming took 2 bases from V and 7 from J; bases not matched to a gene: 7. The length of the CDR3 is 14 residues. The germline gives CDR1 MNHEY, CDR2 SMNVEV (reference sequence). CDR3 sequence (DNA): TGTGCCAGCAGTTTAGGGACAGGAGGCGGGGAGCAGTACTTC. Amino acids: CASSLGTGGGEQYF.

The CDR3 reads CASSLAPFTEAFF. CDR3 coding DNA: TGTGCCAGCAGCTTAGCCCCGTTTACTGAAGCTTTCTTT. The V call is TRBV11-2, the J call TRBJ1-1; D unresolved. From germline, CDR1 is SGHAT and CDR2 FQNNGV. There are 13 residues in the CDR3. The V and J ends lost 1 base and 5 bases respectively, with 8 bases between them. The full variable domain, its missing parts supplied by reference TRBV11-2 and TRBJ1-1, is EAGVAQSPRYKIIEKRQSVAFWCNPISGHATLYWYQQILGQGPKLLIQFQNNGVVDDSQLPKDRFSAERLKGVDSTLKIQPAKLEDSAVYLCASSLAPFTEAFFGQGTRLTVV.

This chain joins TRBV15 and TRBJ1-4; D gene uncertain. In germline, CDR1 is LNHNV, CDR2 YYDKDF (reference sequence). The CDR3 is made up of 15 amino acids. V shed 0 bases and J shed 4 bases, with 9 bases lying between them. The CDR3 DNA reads TGTGCCACCAGCAGAGAACACCTCAGTAATGAAAAACTGTTTTTT. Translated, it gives CATSREHLSNEKLFF.

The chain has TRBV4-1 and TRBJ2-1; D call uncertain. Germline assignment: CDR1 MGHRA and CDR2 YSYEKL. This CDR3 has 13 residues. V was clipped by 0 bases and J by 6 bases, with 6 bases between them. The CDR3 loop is CASSQEVSNEQFF. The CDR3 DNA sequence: TGCGCCAGCAGCCAAGAAGTGAGCAATGAGCAGTTCTTC.

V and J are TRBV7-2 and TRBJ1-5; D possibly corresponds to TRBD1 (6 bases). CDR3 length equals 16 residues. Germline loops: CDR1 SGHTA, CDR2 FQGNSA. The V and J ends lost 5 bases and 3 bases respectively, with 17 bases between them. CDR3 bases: TGTGCCAGCAGCCCGGGACACACCCCGGCCAATCAGCCCCAGCATTTT. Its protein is CASSPGHTPANQPQHF.

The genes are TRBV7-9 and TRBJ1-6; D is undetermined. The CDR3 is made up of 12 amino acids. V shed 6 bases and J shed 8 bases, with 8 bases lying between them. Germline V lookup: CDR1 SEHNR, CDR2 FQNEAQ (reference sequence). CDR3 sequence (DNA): TGTGCCAGCAGACTTCCGGATTCACCCCTCCACTTT. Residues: CASRLPDSPLHF.